This T cell receptor beta chain was captured in a study of beta chain features in type 1 diabetes. This CDR3 is built from 14 residues. Germline CDR1 and CDR2: SQVTM and ANQGSEA. The V end lost 3 bases, the J end lost 2 bases, and 13 bases lay between the germline ends. Every isolated RNA sample was fully reverse transcribed, so sequencing captured expressed TCRB transcripts. Assay used: immunoSEQ multiplex PCR; TCRdb lists only in-frame clones, some missing. The sample has 300,000 to 450,000 clones; around a fifth are singletons. A few counts support this clone. The chain couples TRBV29-1 to TRBJ1-2; no clear D gene. The specimen sequenced was naive CD4+ T cells from blood. The clonotype was recovered from a woman aged 18 to 35 in good health. CDR3 region: CSVEGEITNYGYTF. The CDR3 DNA reads as TGCAGCGTTGAGGGAGAGATCACCAACTATGGCTACACCTTC.